This T cell receptor beta chain was captured by sequencing in a study of T cells in Graves' hyperthyroidism and ophthalmopathy. This clonotype showed up just a few times. Amplification of TCR beta CDR3 regions used RNA as the template. TCR CDR3 regions were first amplified by RT-PCR with HTBI primers. TCRdb re-called the multiplex PCR reads with MiXCR, one entry per CDR3 protein. The profile covers 610,000 or so distinct CDR3 sequences, with around 42% appearing a single time and around 7.7% taken by the ten largest. Sequenced material: peripheral blood or thyroid tissue (not recorded which). The sequence was collected from a woman under 30 with Graves' hyperthyroidism.

DNA for the CDR3: TGTGCCAGCAGCCTAGAGGGGGCGCGCCCAGATACGCAGTATTTT. Protein sequence: CASSLEGARPDTQYF. The J gene is TRBJ2-3, the V gene TRBV7-9, with 7 bases matching TRBD1. Germline CDR1 is SEHNR and CDR2 is FQNEAQ (reference sequence). The CDR3 sequence is 15 residues long. The junction had 9 bases not matched to a gene; V was cut back by 5 bases and J by 4 bases.